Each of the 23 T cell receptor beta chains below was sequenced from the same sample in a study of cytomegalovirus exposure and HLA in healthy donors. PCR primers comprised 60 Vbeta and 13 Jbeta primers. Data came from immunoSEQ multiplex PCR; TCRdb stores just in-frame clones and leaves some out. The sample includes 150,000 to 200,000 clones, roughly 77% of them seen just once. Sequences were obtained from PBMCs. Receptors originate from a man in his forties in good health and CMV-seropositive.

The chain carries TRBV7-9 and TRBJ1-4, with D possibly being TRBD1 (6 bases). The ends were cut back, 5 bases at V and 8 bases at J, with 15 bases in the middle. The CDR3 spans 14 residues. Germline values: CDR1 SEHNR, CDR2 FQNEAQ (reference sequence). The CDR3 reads CASSPGTQGEKLFF. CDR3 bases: TGTGCCAGCAGCCCCGGGACCCAGGGGGAAAAACTGTTTTTT.

The CDR3 spells CASSLAGGSGNEQFF. The CDR3 DNA follows: TGTGCCAGCAGCTTGGCGGGGGGGAGTGGCAATGAGCAGTTCTTC. The genes are TRBV5-4 and TRBJ2-1; 8 nucleotides agree with TRBD2. The CDR3 covers 15 residues. V lost 0 bases and J lost 6; bases outside the gene matches: 5. Germline assignment: CDR1 SGHNT and CDR2 YYREEE (reference sequence).

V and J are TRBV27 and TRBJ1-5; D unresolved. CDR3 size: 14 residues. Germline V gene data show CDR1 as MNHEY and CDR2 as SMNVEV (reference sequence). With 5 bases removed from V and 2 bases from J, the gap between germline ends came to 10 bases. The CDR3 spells CASSIDAGNQPQHF. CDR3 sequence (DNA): TGTGCCAGCAGTATCGATGCGGGCAATCAGCCCCAGCATTTT.

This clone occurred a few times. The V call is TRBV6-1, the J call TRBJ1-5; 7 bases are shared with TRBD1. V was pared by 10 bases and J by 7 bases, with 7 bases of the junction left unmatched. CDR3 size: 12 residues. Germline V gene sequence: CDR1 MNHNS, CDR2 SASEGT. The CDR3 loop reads CATRQGGQPQHF. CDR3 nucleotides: TGTGCCACCAGACAGGGAGGGCAGCCCCAGCATTTT.

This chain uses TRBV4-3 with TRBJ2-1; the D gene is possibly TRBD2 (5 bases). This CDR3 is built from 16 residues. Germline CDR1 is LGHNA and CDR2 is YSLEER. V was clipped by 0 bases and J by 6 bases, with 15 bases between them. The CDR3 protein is CASSQDLSGRGNEQFF. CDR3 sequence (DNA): TGCGCCAGCAGCCAAGATCTTAGTGGGAGAGGCAATGAGCAGTTCTTC.

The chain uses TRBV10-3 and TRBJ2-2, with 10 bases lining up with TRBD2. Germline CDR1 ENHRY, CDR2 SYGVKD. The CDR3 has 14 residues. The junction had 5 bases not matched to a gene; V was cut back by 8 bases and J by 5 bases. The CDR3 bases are TGTGCCATCCGGGCTAGCGGGAGAACCGGGGAGCTGTTTTTT. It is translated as CAIRASGRTGELFF.

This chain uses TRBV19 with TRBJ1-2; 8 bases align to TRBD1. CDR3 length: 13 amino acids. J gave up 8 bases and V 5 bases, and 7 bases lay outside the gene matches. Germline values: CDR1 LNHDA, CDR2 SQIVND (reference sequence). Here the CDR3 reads CASSPRQGPGYTF. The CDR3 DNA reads TGTGCCAGTAGTCCTCGACAGGGGCCCGGCTACACCTTC.

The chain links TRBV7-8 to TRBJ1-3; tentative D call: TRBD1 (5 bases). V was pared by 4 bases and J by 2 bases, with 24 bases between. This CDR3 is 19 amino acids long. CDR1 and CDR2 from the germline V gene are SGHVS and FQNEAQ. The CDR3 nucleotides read TGTGCCAGCAGCTCAGCGAGCCTCTTATGGGGGGGGACTGGAAACACCATATATTTT. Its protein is CASSSASLLWGGTGNTIYF.

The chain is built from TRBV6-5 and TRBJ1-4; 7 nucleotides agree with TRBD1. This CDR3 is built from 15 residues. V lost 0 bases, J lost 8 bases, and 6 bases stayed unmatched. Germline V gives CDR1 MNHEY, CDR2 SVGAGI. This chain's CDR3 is CASSYSIQGEEKLFF. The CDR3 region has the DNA TGTGCCAGCAGTTACTCGATTCAGGGGGAGGAAAAACTGTTTTTT.

The CDR3 DNA sequence: TGTGCCAGCAGCTTATCGACAGGGGGTACCGGGGAGCTGTTTTTT. It encodes CASSLSTGGTGELFF. This sequence joins TRBV11-2 and TRBJ2-2; the match to TRBD1 covers 9 bases. Losses at the gene ends were 2 bases for V and 5 bases for J; bases not matched to a gene: 3. The length of the CDR3 is 15 residues. From germline, CDR1 is SGHAT and CDR2 FQNNGV.

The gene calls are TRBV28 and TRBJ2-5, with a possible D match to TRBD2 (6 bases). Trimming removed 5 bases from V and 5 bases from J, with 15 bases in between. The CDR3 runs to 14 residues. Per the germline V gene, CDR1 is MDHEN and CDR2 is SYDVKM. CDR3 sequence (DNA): TGTGCCAGCAGTCCGGGGACGGGGAGGGAGACCCAGTACTTC. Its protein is CASSPGTGRETQYF. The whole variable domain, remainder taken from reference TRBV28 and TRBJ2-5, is DVKVTQSSRYLVKRTGEKVFLECVQDMDHENMFWYRQDPGLGLRLIYFSYDVKMKEKGDIPEGYSVSREKKERFSLILESASTNQTSMYLCASSPGTGRETQYFGPGTRLLVL.

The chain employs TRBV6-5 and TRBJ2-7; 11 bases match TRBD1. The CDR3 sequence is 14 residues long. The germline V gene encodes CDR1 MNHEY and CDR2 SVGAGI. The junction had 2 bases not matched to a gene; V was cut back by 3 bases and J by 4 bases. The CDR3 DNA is TGTGCCAGCAGTTATGGGACAGGGGGTTACGAGCAGTACTTC. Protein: CASSYGTGGYEQYF.

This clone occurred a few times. The DNA for the CDR3 is TGTGCCTCGACAGGTGGCCGCTCCTACAATGAGCAGTTCTTC. Its translation: CASTGGRSYNEQFF. The V call is TRBV28, the J call TRBJ2-1, with D perhaps matching TRBD1 (6 bases). V lost 11 bases, J lost 0 bases, and 14 bases lay in between. The CDR3 contains 14 residues. The germline CDR1 and CDR2 sequences are MDHEN and SYDVKM.

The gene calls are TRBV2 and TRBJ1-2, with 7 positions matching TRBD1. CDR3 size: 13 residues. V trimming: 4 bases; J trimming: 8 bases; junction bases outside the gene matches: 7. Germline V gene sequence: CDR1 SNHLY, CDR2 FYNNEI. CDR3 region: CASSVQGTQGYTF. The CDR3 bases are TGTGCCAGCAGTGTACAGGGGACTCAAGGCTACACCTTC.

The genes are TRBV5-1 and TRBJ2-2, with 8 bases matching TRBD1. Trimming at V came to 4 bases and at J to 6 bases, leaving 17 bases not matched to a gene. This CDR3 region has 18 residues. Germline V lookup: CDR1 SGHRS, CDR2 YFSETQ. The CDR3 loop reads CASSVFGGQAKGAGELFF. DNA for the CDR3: TGCGCCAGCAGCGTATTCGGGGGACAGGCAAAGGGTGCCGGGGAGCTGTTTTTT.

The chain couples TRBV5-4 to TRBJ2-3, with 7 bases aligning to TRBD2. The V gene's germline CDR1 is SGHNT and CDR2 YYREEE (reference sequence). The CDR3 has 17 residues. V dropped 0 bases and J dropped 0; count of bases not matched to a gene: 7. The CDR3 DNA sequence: TGTGCCAGCAGCTTGGCCGGGCTAGCGGCTAGCACAGATACGCAGTATTTT. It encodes CASSLAGLAASTDTQYF.

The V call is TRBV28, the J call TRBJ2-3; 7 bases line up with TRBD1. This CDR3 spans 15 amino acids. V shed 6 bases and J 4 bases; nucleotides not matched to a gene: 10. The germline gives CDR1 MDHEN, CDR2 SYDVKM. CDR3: CASRVQGMNADTQYF. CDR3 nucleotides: TGTGCCAGCAGGGTACAGGGGATGAATGCAGATACGCAGTATTTT.

This CDR3 reads CASTPGQGAYEQYF. The CDR3 DNA sequence: TGTGCCAGCACCCCGGGACAGGGGGCCTACGAGCAGTACTTC. J is TRBJ2-7 and V is TRBV9; 11 bases match TRBD1. V lost 6 bases and J lost 2; bases outside the gene matches: 4. The CDR3 extends over 14 amino acids. Germline-derived CDR1 and CDR2 are SGDLS and YYNGEE.

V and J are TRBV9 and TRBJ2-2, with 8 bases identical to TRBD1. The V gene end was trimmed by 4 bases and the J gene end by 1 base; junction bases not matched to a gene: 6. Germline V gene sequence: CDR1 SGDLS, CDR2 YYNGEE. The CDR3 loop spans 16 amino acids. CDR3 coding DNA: TGTGCCAGCAGCACTCCGGGACAGGAGAACACCGGGGAGCTGTTTTTT. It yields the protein CASSTPGQENTGELFF.

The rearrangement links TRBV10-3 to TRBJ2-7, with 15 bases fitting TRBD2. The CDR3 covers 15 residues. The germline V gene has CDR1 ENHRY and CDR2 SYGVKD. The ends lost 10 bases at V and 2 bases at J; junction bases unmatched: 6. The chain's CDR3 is CASRTSGGGAYEQYF. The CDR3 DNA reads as TGTGCCAGCAGGACTAGCGGGGGGGGCGCCTACGAGCAGTACTTC.

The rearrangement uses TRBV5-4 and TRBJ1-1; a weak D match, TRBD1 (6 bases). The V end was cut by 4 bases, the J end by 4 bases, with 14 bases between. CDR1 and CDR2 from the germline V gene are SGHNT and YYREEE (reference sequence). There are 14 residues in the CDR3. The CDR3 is CASSHRVDPTEAFF. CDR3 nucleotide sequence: TGTGCCAGCAGCCACAGGGTCGATCCCACTGAAGCTTTCTTT.

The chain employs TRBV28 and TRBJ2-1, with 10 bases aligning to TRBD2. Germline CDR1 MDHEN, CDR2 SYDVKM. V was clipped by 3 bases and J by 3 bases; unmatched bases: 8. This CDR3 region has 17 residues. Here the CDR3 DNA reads TGTGCCAGCAGTTTTAGAAGCGGGAGGGCCGTCTACAATGAGCAGTTCTTC. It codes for CASSFRSGRAVYNEQFF.

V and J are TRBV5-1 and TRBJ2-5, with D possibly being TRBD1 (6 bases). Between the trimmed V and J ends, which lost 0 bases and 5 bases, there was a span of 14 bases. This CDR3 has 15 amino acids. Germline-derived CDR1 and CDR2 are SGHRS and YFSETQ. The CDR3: CASSLEQGIGETQYF. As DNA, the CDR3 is TGCGCCAGCAGCTTGGAGCAGGGGATAGGTGAGACCCAGTACTTC.